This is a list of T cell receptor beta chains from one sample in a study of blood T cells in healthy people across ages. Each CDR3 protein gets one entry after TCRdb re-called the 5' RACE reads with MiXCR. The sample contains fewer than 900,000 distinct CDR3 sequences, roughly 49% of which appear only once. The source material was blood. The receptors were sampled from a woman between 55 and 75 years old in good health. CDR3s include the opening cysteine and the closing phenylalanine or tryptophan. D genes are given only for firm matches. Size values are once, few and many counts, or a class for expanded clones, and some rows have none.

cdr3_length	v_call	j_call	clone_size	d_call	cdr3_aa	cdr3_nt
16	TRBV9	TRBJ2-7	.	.	CASSVGAGLSSYEQYF	TGTGCCAGCAGCGTAGGGGCAGGGCTAAGCTCCTACGAGCAGTACTTC
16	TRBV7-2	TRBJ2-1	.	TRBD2	CASSSGRASSYNEQFF	TGTGCCAGCAGCTCAGGGAGGGCGAGCTCCTACAATGAGCAGTTCTTC
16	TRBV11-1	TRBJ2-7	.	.	CASSLAGSLSYNEQYF	TGTGCCAGCAGCTTAGCGGGGAGCCTATCCTACAATGAGCAGTACTTC
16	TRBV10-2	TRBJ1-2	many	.	CASSESRGVTPGGYTF	TGCGCCAGCAGTGAGTCGAGGGGCGTTACTCCAGGAGGCTACACCTTC
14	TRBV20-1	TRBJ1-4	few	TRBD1	CSAREDRGGEKLFF	TGCAGTGCTAGAGAGGACAGGGGCGGAGAAAAACTGTTTTTT
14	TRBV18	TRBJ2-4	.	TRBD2	CASSPWREANIQYF	TGTGCCAGCTCACCCTGGCGGGAGGCCAACATTCAGTACTTC
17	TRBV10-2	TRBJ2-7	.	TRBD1	CASSHMTGGGKDYEQYF	TGCGCCAGCAGTCATATGACAGGGGGCGGAAAGGACTACGAGCAGTACTTC
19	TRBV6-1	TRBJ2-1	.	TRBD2	CASSEALPSGRKYHNEQFF	TGTGCCAGCAGTGAAGCGCTTCCTAGCGGGAGGAAATACCACAATGAGCAGTTCTTC
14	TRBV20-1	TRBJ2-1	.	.	CSAYLSGRGETQFF	TGCAGTGCCTACCTGTCAGGGCGAGGAGAGACCCAGTTCTTC
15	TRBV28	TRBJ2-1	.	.	CASRAAGTTYNEQFF	TGTGCCAGCAGGGCTGCCGGGACAACCTACAATGAGCAGTTCTTC
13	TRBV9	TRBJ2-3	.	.	CASSVQGMNTQYF	TGTGCCAGCAGCGTGCAGGGGATGAATACGCAGTATTTT
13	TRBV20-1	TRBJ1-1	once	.	CSASPQVNTEAFF	TGCAGTGCTAGCCCCCAGGTGAACACTGAAGCTTTCTTT
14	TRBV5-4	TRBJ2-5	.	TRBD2	CASSDKRETETQYF	TGTGCCAGCAGCGATAAGCGGGAAACGGAGACCCAGTACTTC
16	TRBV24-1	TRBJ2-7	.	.	CATSSRGFTGYNEQYF	TGTGCCACCAGCTCTCGGGGCTTCACGGGATACAATGAGCAGTACTTC
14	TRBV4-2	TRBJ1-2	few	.	CASSQAGQNYGYTF	TGTGCCAGCAGCCAAGCGGGACAAAACTATGGCTACACCTTC
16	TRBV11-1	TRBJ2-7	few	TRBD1	CASSSTGTGGEYEQYF	TGTGCCAGCAGCTCGACAGGGACAGGGGGGGAGTACGAGCAGTACTTC
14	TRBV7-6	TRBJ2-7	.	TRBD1	CASSVEDRANEQYF	TGCGCCAGCAGCGTCGAGGACAGGGCCAACGAGCAGTACTTC
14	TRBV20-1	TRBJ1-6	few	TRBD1	CSARGTGDNSPLHF	TGCAGTGCTAGGGGGACAGGGGATAATTCACCCCTCCACTTT
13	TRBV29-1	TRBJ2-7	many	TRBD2	CSVAATSAYEQYF	TGCAGCGTGGCTGCTACTAGCGCCTACGAGCAGTACTTC
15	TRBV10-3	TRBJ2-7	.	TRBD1	CAISEYRGATYEQYF	TGTGCCATCAGTGAGTACAGGGGGGCAACCTACGAGCAGTACTTC
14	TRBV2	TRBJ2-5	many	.	CASRGRGSSETQYF	TGTGCCAGCAGGGGCCGGGGTAGTTCGGAGACCCAGTACTTC
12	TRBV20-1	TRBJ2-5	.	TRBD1	CTGQGAGETQYF	TGCACCGGACAGGGGGCAGGAGAGACCCAGTACTTC
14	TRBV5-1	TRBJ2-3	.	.	CASSYGTSTDTQYF	TGCGCCAGCAGCTACGGGACCAGCACAGATACGCAGTATTTT
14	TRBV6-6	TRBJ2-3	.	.	CGAQADLSTDTQYF	TGTGGCGCTCAGGCGGACCTTAGCACAGATACGCAGTATTTT
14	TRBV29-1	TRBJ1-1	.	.	CSVEDTRLNTEAFF	TGCAGCGTTGAAGATACCCGTCTAAACACTGAAGCTTTCTTT
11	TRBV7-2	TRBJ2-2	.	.	CASSRNVGLFF	TGTGCCAGCAGTCGGAACGTAGGGCTGTTTTTT
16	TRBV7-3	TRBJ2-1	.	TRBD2	CASRPIGGTSSNEQFF	TGTGCCAGCAGGCCGATAGGAGGGACTAGCAGCAATGAGCAGTTCTTC
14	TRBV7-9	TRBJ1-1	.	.	CASSLEFVDTEAFF	TGTGCCAGCAGCTTAGAGTTTGTCGACACTGAAGCTTTCTTT